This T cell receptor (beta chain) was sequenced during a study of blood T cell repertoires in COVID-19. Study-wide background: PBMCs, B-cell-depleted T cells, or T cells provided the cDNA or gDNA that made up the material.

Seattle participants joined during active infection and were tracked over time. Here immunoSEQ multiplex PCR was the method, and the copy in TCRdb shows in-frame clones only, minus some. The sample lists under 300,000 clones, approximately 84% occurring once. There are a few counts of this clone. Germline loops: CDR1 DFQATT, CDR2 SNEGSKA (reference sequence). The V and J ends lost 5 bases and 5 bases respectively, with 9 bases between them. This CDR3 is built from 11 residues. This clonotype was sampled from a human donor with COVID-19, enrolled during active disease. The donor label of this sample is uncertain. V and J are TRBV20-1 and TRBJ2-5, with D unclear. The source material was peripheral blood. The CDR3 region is CSASLYETQYF. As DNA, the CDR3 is TGCAGTGCTTCCCTATACGAGACCCAGTACTTC.